These T cell receptor beta chains were read from a single sample in a study of cytomegalovirus exposure and HLA in healthy donors. Repertoires were generated with immunoSEQ multiplex PCR, while TCRdb's copy carries only in-frame clones and drops some. The sample yields about 170,000 clones, over 60% seen once. The specimen sequenced was PBMCs. The receptor source for this set is a girl aged 5-17 years in good health and CMV-seronegative. Each CDR3 is given with its conserved first and last residue. Fields, in order: J gene, clone size, D gene, V gene, CDR3 protein, CDR3 DNA. D genes are given only for firm matches. Not all rows give a size; the values are once, few, many and, for expanded clones, a class.

J gene: TRBJ1-1
clone size: once
D gene: TRBD1
V gene: TRBV6-1
CDR3 protein: CASREQGSYMNTEAFF
CDR3 DNA: TGTGCCAGCAGGGAACAGGGGTCCTACATGAACACTGAAGCTTTCTTT

J gene: TRBJ2-3
clone size: .
D gene: TRBD2
V gene: TRBV6-1
CDR3 protein: CASSAPSGELTDTQYF
CDR3 DNA: TGTGCCAGCAGTGCTCCTAGCGGGGAGCTCACAGATACGCAGTATTTT

J gene: TRBJ2-7
clone size: .
D gene: TRBD1
V gene: TRBV19
CDR3 protein: CASSLWTGSDEQYF
CDR3 DNA: TGTGCCAGTAGTCTTTGGACAGGGAGCGACGAGCAGTACTTC

J gene: TRBJ2-7
clone size: .
D gene: TRBD1
V gene: TRBV19
CDR3 protein: CATRAGPGTVYEQYF
CDR3 DNA: TGTGCCACCCGTGCTGGCCCCGGGACAGTCTACGAGCAGTACTTC

J gene: TRBJ2-7
clone size: few
D gene: .
V gene: TRBV2
CDR3 protein: CASSGTRGSYEQYF
CDR3 DNA: TGTGCCAGCAGTGGGACAAGGGGCTCCTACGAGCAGTACTTC

J gene: TRBJ1-4
clone size: .
D gene: TRBD1
V gene: TRBV5-3
CDR3 protein: CARSCGSGQAMRGTNEKLFF
CDR3 DNA: TGTGCCAGAAGCTGTGGATCGGGACAGGCCATGAGGGGGACTAATGAAAAACTGTTTTTT

J gene: TRBJ1-4
clone size: .
D gene: .
V gene: TRBV4-1
CDR3 protein: CASSQDEGLNEKLFF
CDR3 DNA: TGCGCCAGCAGCCAAGATGAGGGACTTAATGAAAAACTGTTTTTT

J gene: TRBJ1-1
clone size: .
D gene: TRBD1
V gene: TRBV19
CDR3 protein: CASTQGQGNTEAFF
CDR3 DNA: TGTGCCAGTACGCAGGGACAGGGAAACACTGAAGCTTTCTTT

J gene: TRBJ1-3
clone size: few
D gene: .
V gene: TRBV6-6
CDR3 protein: CASGGRSSGNTIYF
CDR3 DNA: TGTGCCAGCGGCGGTAGGAGCTCTGGAAACACCATATATTTT

J gene: TRBJ2-1
clone size: .
D gene: .
V gene: TRBV5-1
CDR3 protein: CASSISEARNEQFF
CDR3 DNA: TGCGCCAGCAGCATCAGCGAGGCGAGGAATGAGCAGTTCTTC

J gene: TRBJ2-1
clone size: .
D gene: .
V gene: TRBV27
CDR3 protein: CASSFRGHPSYNEQFF
CDR3 DNA: TGTGCCAGCAGTTTTCGAGGGCACCCCTCCTACAATGAGCAGTTCTTC

J gene: TRBJ1-5
clone size: .
D gene: .
V gene: TRBV6-4
CDR3 protein: CASSDSPGQPQHF
CDR3 DNA: TGTGCCAGCAGTGACTCACCAGGACAGCCCCAGCATTTT

J gene: TRBJ2-2
clone size: .
D gene: .
V gene: TRBV15
CDR3 protein: CATSKSAGELFF
CDR3 DNA: TGTGCCACCAGCAAGTCAGCCGGGGAGCTGTTTTTT

J gene: TRBJ2-7
clone size: once
D gene: .
V gene: TRBV27
CDR3 protein: CASSSRGPAYNYEQYF
CDR3 DNA: TGTGCCAGCAGTTCCCGCGGGCCGGCTTATAACTACGAGCAGTACTTC

J gene: TRBJ1-5
clone size: few
D gene: TRBD1
V gene: TRBV9
CDR3 protein: CASSGGQLNQPQHF
CDR3 DNA: TGTGCCAGCAGTGGGGGACAGCTCAATCAGCCCCAGCATTTT

J gene: TRBJ2-7
clone size: .
D gene: TRBD1
V gene: TRBV11-2
CDR3 protein: CASSSPTGTYEQYF
CDR3 DNA: TGTGCCAGCAGCTCCCCGACAGGGACCTACGAGCAGTACTTC

J gene: TRBJ2-2
clone size: .
D gene: TRBD1
V gene: TRBV10-3
CDR3 protein: CAIGSGQGNTGELFF
CDR3 DNA: TGTGCCATCGGTTCCGGACAGGGGAACACCGGGGAGCTGTTTTTT

J gene: TRBJ2-1
clone size: few
D gene: TRBD1
V gene: TRBV5-8
CDR3 protein: CASSLLLSDRDNEQFF
CDR3 DNA: TGTGCCAGCAGCTTGCTTCTCTCCGACAGGGACAATGAGCAGTTCTTC

J gene: TRBJ2-1
clone size: .
D gene: .
V gene: TRBV7-6
CDR3 protein: CASSLMQQGQGEQFF
CDR3 DNA: TGTGCCAGCAGCCTTATGCAACAAGGTCAGGGTGAGCAGTTCTTC

J gene: TRBJ2-5
clone size: once
D gene: .
V gene: TRBV11-2
CDR3 protein: CASSLAGPETQYF
CDR3 DNA: TGTGCCAGCAGCTTGGCAGGGCCGGAGACCCAGTACTTC

J gene: TRBJ2-5
clone size: few
D gene: .
V gene: TRBV5-4
CDR3 protein: CASSYRSGIQETQYF
CDR3 DNA: TGTGCCAGCAGCTATAGATCGGGAATCCAAGAGACCCAGTACTTC

J gene: TRBJ1-1
clone size: .
D gene: .
V gene: TRBV7-9
CDR3 protein: CASSDKAVNTEAFF
CDR3 DNA: TGTGCCAGCAGCGATAAAGCCGTTAACACTGAAGCTTTCTTT

J gene: TRBJ2-5
clone size: few
D gene: .
V gene: TRBV6-5
CDR3 protein: CASSYSKTGVTQTQYF
CDR3 DNA: TGTGCCAGCAGTTACTCGAAAACGGGGGTAACTCAGACCCAGTACTTC

J gene: TRBJ1-1
clone size: .
D gene: .
V gene: TRBV7-9
CDR3 protein: CASTEVMNTEAFF
CDR3 DNA: TGTGCCAGCACTGAGGTTATGAACACTGAAGCTTTCTTT

J gene: TRBJ1-6
clone size: few
D gene: .
V gene: TRBV19
CDR3 protein: CASSERSSYNSPLHF
CDR3 DNA: TGTGCCAGTAGTGAAAGGAGCTCCTATAATTCACCCCTCCACTTT

J gene: TRBJ2-2
clone size: few
D gene: .
V gene: TRBV2
CDR3 protein: CASSDSNWTGELFF
CDR3 DNA: TGTGCCAGCAGTGATAGCAACTGGACCGGGGAGCTGTTTTTT

J gene: TRBJ2-5
clone size: .
D gene: TRBD1
V gene: TRBV5-4
CDR3 protein: CASSADRGDETQYF
CDR3 DNA: TGTGCCAGCAGCGCGGACAGGGGGGATGAGACCCAGTACTTC

J gene: TRBJ1-5
clone size: .
D gene: .
V gene: TRBV19
CDR3 protein: CASSPQGDQPQHF
CDR3 DNA: TGTGCCAGTAGTCCACAGGGTGATCAGCCCCAGCATTTT

J gene: TRBJ2-2
clone size: .
D gene: .
V gene: TRBV7-9
CDR3 protein: CASSQQQNTGELFF
CDR3 DNA: TGTGCCAGCAGCCAACAACAGAACACCGGGGAGCTGTTTTTT

J gene: TRBJ2-7
clone size: .
D gene: TRBD1
V gene: TRBV29-1
CDR3 protein: CSVGMTGIYEQYF
CDR3 DNA: TGCAGCGTTGGGATGACAGGGATCTACGAGCAGTACTTC

J gene: TRBJ1-5
clone size: .
D gene: TRBD1
V gene: TRBV15
CDR3 protein: CATGAGQNPNQPQHF
CDR3 DNA: TGTGCCACTGGGGCGGGACAGAACCCTAATCAGCCCCAGCATTTT

J gene: TRBJ2-3
clone size: .
D gene: .
V gene: TRBV18
CDR3 protein: CASSPPEGGRPDTQYF
CDR3 DNA: TGTGCCAGCTCACCACCGGAAGGGGGTAGGCCAGATACGCAGTATTTT

J gene: TRBJ1-6
clone size: .
D gene: .
V gene: TRBV9
CDR3 protein: CASSVGEQNNSPLHF
CDR3 DNA: TGTGCCAGCAGCGTAGGTGAACAGAATAATTCACCCCTCCACTTT

J gene: TRBJ1-1
clone size: .
D gene: TRBD1
V gene: TRBV6-1
CDR3 protein: CASTGTGVTEAFF
CDR3 DNA: TGTGCCAGCACCGGGACAGGGGTCACTGAAGCTTTCTTT

J gene: TRBJ1-2
clone size: .
D gene: .
V gene: TRBV6-1
CDR3 protein: CASRKEYGYTF
CDR3 DNA: TGTGCCAGCAGAAAGGAGTATGGCTACACCTTC

J gene: TRBJ1-2
clone size: few
D gene: .
V gene: TRBV7-8
CDR3 protein: CASASMLGSSLGNYGYTF
CDR3 DNA: TGTGCCAGCGCCTCAATGCTAGGGTCTAGCCTCGGTAACTATGGCTACACCTTC

J gene: TRBJ1-5
clone size: .
D gene: TRBD1
V gene: TRBV6-6
CDR3 protein: CASSFPGQGQPQHF
CDR3 DNA: TGTGCCAGCAGTTTCCCGGGACAGGGCCAGCCCCAGCATTTT

J gene: TRBJ2-5
clone size: .
D gene: .
V gene: TRBV20-1
CDR3 protein: CSGRGRETQYF
CDR3 DNA: TGCAGTGGGAGGGGGCGAGAGACCCAGTACTTC

J gene: TRBJ1-1
clone size: .
D gene: .
V gene: TRBV6-5
CDR3 protein: CATGMLNTEAFF
CDR3 DNA: TGTGCCACGGGGATGTTGAACACTGAAGCTTTCTTT

J gene: TRBJ1-2
clone size: .
D gene: TRBD1
V gene: TRBV5-1
CDR3 protein: CASSLGQGPGDYGYTF
CDR3 DNA: TGCGCCAGCAGCTTGGGACAGGGGCCAGGGGACTATGGCTACACCTTC

J gene: TRBJ2-1
clone size: few
D gene: TRBD2
V gene: TRBV4-1
CDR3 protein: CASSQEMLAGKNEQFF
CDR3 DNA: TGCGCCAGCAGCCAAGAAATGTTAGCGGGGAAGAATGAGCAGTTCTTC

J gene: TRBJ1-3
clone size: .
D gene: .
V gene: TRBV5-1
CDR3 protein: CASSLDRYSGNTIYF
CDR3 DNA: TGCGCCAGCAGCCTGGACAGATACTCTGGAAACACCATATATTTT